This TCR beta chain came from a study of T cell responses to AZD1222 COVID-19 vaccine. In the study overall: Second doses at about 4 or about 12 weeks were pooled. Whole-study findings and limits: Spike-specific TCR depth and breadth grew after two AZD1222 doses. Reports indicate that nearly half of spike-specific TCRs are directed at unmutated variant regions.

Germline V gives CDR1 MNHEY, CDR2 SVGEGT. V was clipped by 0 bases and J by 1 base, with 13 bases between them. The CDR3 contains 16 residues. Assay used: immunoSEQ multiplex PCR; TCRdb lists only in-frame clones, some missing. This table has about 73,000 clones, approximately 88% appearing once. Of note for this clone: What it binds is not known.

Sequenced material: peripheral blood, taken on day 0 of AZD1222 vaccination. This TCR was sampled from an adult in good health. The chain couples TRBV6-2 or TRBV6-3 to TRBJ2-7; the D is unclear. CDR3 nucleotide sequence: TGTGCCAGCAGTTACTCGGGCAGTTTTCTATCCTACGAGCAGTACTTC. Encoded protein: CASSYSGSFLSYEQYF.